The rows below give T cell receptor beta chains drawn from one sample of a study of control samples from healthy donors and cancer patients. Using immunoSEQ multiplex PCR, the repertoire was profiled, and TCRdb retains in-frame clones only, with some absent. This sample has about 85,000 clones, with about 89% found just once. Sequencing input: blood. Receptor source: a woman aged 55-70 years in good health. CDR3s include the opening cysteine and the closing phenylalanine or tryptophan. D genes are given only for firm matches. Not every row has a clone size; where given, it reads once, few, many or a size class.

CDR3: CASSSRQPGETQYF
DNA: TGTGCCAGCAGCTCGAGACAGCCAGGAGAGACCCAGTACTTC
V: TRBV7-2
size: .
J: TRBJ2-5
length: 14
D: .

CDR3: CASSLRDIWNQPQHF
DNA: TGTGCCAGCAGCTTACGGGACATTTGGAATCAGCCCCAGCATTTT
V: TRBV5-5
size: .
J: TRBJ1-5
length: 15
D: .

CDR3: CASSDRFSGSFHEQYF
DNA: TGTGCCAGCAGTGACCGCTTTAGCGGGAGCTTCCACGAGCAGTACTTC
V: TRBV6-2/TRBV6-3
size: once
J: TRBJ2-7
length: 16
D: TRBD2

CDR3: CASSYTRGGQGKYSNQPQHF
DNA: TGTGCCAGCAGTTATACCCGAGGGGGACAGGGGAAATATAGCAATCAGCCCCAGCATTTT
V: TRBV6-2/TRBV6-3
size: .
J: TRBJ1-5
length: 20
D: TRBD1

CDR3: CASSARTGGELFF
DNA: TGTGCCAGCAGCGCAAGGACAGGAGGGGAGCTGTTTTTT
V: TRBV11-2
size: .
J: TRBJ2-2
length: 13
D: TRBD1

CDR3: CASSEGFGGLLYEQYF
DNA: TGTGCCAGCAGCGAGGGGTTCGGGGGGCTTCTCTACGAGCAGTACTTC
V: TRBV9
size: .
J: TRBJ2-7
length: 16
D: .

CDR3: CASSPLKAGQETQYF
DNA: TGTGCCAGCTCACCACTTAAAGCGGGCCAAGAGACCCAGTACTTC
V: TRBV18
size: few
J: TRBJ2-5
length: 15
D: .

CDR3: CASSSRYEQYF
DNA: TGTGCCAGCAGTTCCCGTTACGAGCAGTACTTC
V: TRBV28
size: .
J: TRBJ2-7
length: 11
D: .

CDR3: CSARGGQRVFF
DNA: TGCAGTGCTAGGGGGGGACAAAGGGTGTTTTTT
V: TRBV20-1
size: .
J: TRBJ1-4
length: 11
D: .

CDR3: CASRRCPRPIAEQFF
DNA: TGTGCAAGTCGCCGCTGTCCGCGACCAATAGCAGAGCAGTTCTTC
V: TRBV12-2
size: .
J: TRBJ2-1
length: 15
D: .

CDR3: CASREGLSSYEQYF
DNA: TGTGCCAGCCGCGAGGGGCTGAGCTCCTACGAGCAGTACTTC
V: TRBV5-6
size: .
J: TRBJ2-7
length: 14
D: .

CDR3: CASSEVQGSYEQYF
DNA: TGTGCCAGCAGTGAGGTACAGGGGAGCTACGAGCAGTACTTC
V: TRBV6-1
size: .
J: TRBJ2-7
length: 14
D: TRBD1

CDR3: CASRWTSGRAATQYF
DNA: TGTGCCAGCAGGTGGACTAGCGGGAGGGCGGCTACGCAGTATTTT
V: TRBV5-8
size: few
J: TRBJ2-3
length: 15
D: TRBD2

CDR3: CATSVSSGNLNEQFF
DNA: TGTGCCACCAGTGTGTCTAGCGGGAATTTGAATGAGCAGTTCTTC
V: TRBV24-1
size: few
J: TRBJ2-1
length: 15
D: TRBD2

CDR3: CASSLGPLWDTEAFF
DNA: TGCGCCAGCAGCTTGGGTCCGCTATGGGACACTGAAGCTTTCTTT
V: TRBV5-1
size: .
J: TRBJ1-1
length: 15
D: .

CDR3: CASSPSDRGDTQYF
DNA: TGTGCCAGCAGCCCCTCCGACCGTGGAGATACGCAGTATTTT
V: TRBV7-3
size: .
J: TRBJ2-3
length: 14
D: .

CDR3: CASTFLRLSSYNEQFF
DNA: TGTGCCAGCACCTTCCTCCGGTTGAGCTCCTACAATGAGCAGTTCTTC
V: TRBV28
size: .
J: TRBJ2-1
length: 16
D: .

CDR3: CASSLWQGATTEAFF
DNA: TGTGCCAGCAGCTTATGGCAGGGGGCTACCACTGAAGCTTTCTTT
V: TRBV11-2
size: .
J: TRBJ1-1
length: 15
D: TRBD1

CDR3: CASSLARLAGPYEQYF
DNA: TGTGCCAGCAGCTTAGCGCGATTAGCGGGGCCCTACGAGCAGTACTTC
V: TRBV7-8
size: .
J: TRBJ2-7
length: 16
D: TRBD2

CDR3: CASSPQLGGNTEAFF
DNA: TGCGCCAGCAGCCCCCAGTTAGGAGGGAACACTGAAGCTTTCTTT
V: TRBV5-1
size: .
J: TRBJ1-1
length: 15
D: .

CDR3: CASSHTAGAGSEGTQYF
DNA: TGTGCCAGCAGCCATACTGCGGGGGCCGGGTCCGAGGGGACCCAGTACTTC
V: TRBV3-1/TRBV3-2
size: .
J: TRBJ2-5
length: 17
D: .

CDR3: CASSYTRGSYEQYF
DNA: TGTGCCAGCAGTTACACACGGGGCAGCTACGAGCAGTACTTC
V: TRBV6-5
size: once
J: TRBJ2-7
length: 14
D: .

CDR3: CASSLRDSSYEQYF
DNA: TGTGCCAGCAGCTTACGGGATAGCTCCTACGAGCAGTACTTC
V: TRBV13
size: .
J: TRBJ2-7
length: 14
D: .

CDR3: CASSMSRTDYSNQPQHF
DNA: TGTGCCAGTAGTATGTCCAGGACAGATTATAGCAATCAGCCCCAGCATTTT
V: TRBV19
size: .
J: TRBJ1-5
length: 17
D: .

CDR3: CASSLGGTGGDYGYTF
DNA: TGTGCCAGCAGCCTGGGAGGGACAGGGGGGGACTATGGCTACACCTTC
V: TRBV6-6
size: .
J: TRBJ1-2
length: 16
D: TRBD1

CDR3: CASQLKDRGSYEQYF
DNA: TGTGCCAGCCAGCTTAAGGACAGGGGATCCTACGAGCAGTACTTC
V: TRBV27
size: .
J: TRBJ2-7
length: 15
D: TRBD1

CDR3: CASSLAVSGGSYEQYF
DNA: TGTGCCAGCAGCTTGGCCGTAAGCGGGGGCTCCTACGAGCAGTACTTC
V: TRBV5-4
size: .
J: TRBJ2-7
length: 16
D: TRBD2

CDR3: CASIKTQGVEKLFF
DNA: TGTGCCAGCATTAAGACGCAAGGGGTTGAAAAACTGTTTTTT
V: TRBV6-5
size: .
J: TRBJ1-4
length: 14
D: .

CDR3: CASSFGGNQPQHF
DNA: TGTGCCAGCAGTTTCGGAGGCAATCAGCCCCAGCATTTT
V: TRBV12-3/TRBV12-4
size: .
J: TRBJ1-5
length: 13
D: .

CDR3: CASSEGGKGTEAFF
DNA: TGTGCCAGCAGTGAAGGGGGGAAGGGGACTGAAGCTTTCTTT
V: TRBV6-1
size: .
J: TRBJ1-1
length: 14
D: .

CDR3: CATGTGESTNEKLFF
DNA: TGCGCCACCGGGACAGGAGAGTCAACTAATGAAAAACTGTTTTTT
V: TRBV4-1
size: few
J: TRBJ1-4
length: 15
D: TRBD1

CDR3: CASMAPGRGNTEAFF
DNA: TGTGCCAGCATGGCCCCGGGGAGGGGGAACACTGAAGCTTTCTTT
V: TRBV27
size: .
J: TRBJ1-1
length: 15
D: .

CDR3: CASSGTVNTEAFF
DNA: TGTGCCAGCAGCGGGACAGTAAACACTGAAGCTTTCTTT
V: TRBV6-5
size: .
J: TRBJ1-1
length: 13
D: TRBD1

CDR3: CASSWGELGSSYEQYF
DNA: TGTGCCAGCAGTTGGGGGGAACTAGGGAGCTCCTACGAGCAGTACTTC
V: TRBV28
size: .
J: TRBJ2-7
length: 16
D: .

CDR3: CASSLQGAEQPQHF
DNA: TGTGCCAGCAGCTTACAGGGGGCTGAACAGCCCCAGCATTTT
V: TRBV2
size: .
J: TRBJ1-5
length: 14
D: TRBD1

CDR3: CASRGTGRANYGYTF
DNA: TGCGCATCGCGGGGTACGGGCCGAGCTAACTATGGCTACACCTTC
V: TRBV6-5
size: .
J: TRBJ1-2
length: 15
D: .

CDR3: CASSQDAATQYF
DNA: TGCGCCAGCAGCCAAGATGCAGCCACGCAGTATTTT
V: TRBV4-3
size: .
J: TRBJ2-3
length: 12
D: .

CDR3: CASSPQGARQYF
DNA: TGTGCCAGCAGCCCCCAGGGGGCACGGCAGTACTTC
V: TRBV3-1/TRBV3-2
size: .
J: TRBJ2-7
length: 12
D: TRBD1

CDR3: CASSPREGYNEQFF
DNA: TGTGCCAGCAGTCCCCGGGAGGGCTACAATGAGCAGTTCTTC
V: TRBV6-5
size: .
J: TRBJ2-1
length: 14
D: TRBD2

CDR3: CASSLYMNTGELFF
DNA: TGTGCCAGCAGTTTATACATGAACACCGGGGAGCTGTTTTTT
V: TRBV28
size: .
J: TRBJ2-2
length: 14
D: .

CDR3: CATSREVAGDEQFF
DNA: TGTGCCACCAGCAGAGAAGTGGCGGGGGATGAGCAGTTCTTC
V: TRBV15
size: .
J: TRBJ2-1
length: 14
D: TRBD2

CDR3: CASSFQGAGTGELFF
DNA: TGTGCCAGCAGCTTTCAGGGGGCGGGCACCGGGGAGCTGTTTTTT
V: TRBV7-8
size: .
J: TRBJ2-2
length: 15
D: TRBD1

CDR3: CASSIRTGNTEAFF
DNA: TGTGCCAGCAGTATCAGGACCGGGAACACTGAAGCTTTCTTT
V: TRBV6-5
size: .
J: TRBJ1-1
length: 14
D: .

CDR3: CASSLYGGGYGYTF
DNA: TGTGCCAGCAGTTTATACGGGGGGGGCTATGGCTACACCTTC
V: TRBV28
size: .
J: TRBJ1-2
length: 14
D: .

CDR3: CATSDPDPRLDNEQFF
DNA: TGTGCCACCAGTGATCCGGACCCCCGGTTGGACAATGAGCAGTTCTTC
V: TRBV24-1
size: .
J: TRBJ2-1
length: 16
D: .